These T cell receptor beta chains were read from a single sample in a study of blood T cell repertoires in COVID-19. Produced via immunoSEQ multiplex PCR; TCRdb's table is partial and in-frame only. The data show about 200,000 clones, around 83% seen once. Specimen: peripheral blood. These receptor sequences come from a human donor in a cohort sampled during active COVID-19. Both conserved end residues are part of each CDR3. Each record gives: CDR3 protein, CDR3 DNA, CDR3 length, J gene, D gene, clone size, V gene. D genes are given only for firm matches. Clone size is given for some rows only: seen once, a few or many times, or a class if the clone is expanded.

CASSLSGSNQPQHF,TGTGCCAGCAGTTTATCAGGGAGCAATCAGCCCCAGCATTTT,14,TRBJ1-5,-,once,TRBV28
CASMDPGAAGELFF,TGTGCCAGCATGGACCCGGGAGCGGCCGGGGAGCTGTTTTTT,14,TRBJ2-2,-,-,TRBV2
CSAGYSLEGWNEQFF,TGCAGCGCCGGGTATTCACTAGAGGGATGGAATGAGCAGTTCTTC,15,TRBJ2-1,-,-,TRBV29-1
CASSEKWAGEKLFF,TGTGCCAGCAGTGAAAAATGGGCGGGAGAAAAACTGTTTTTT,14,TRBJ1-4,-,-,TRBV6-1
CASSQGASRGYEQYF,TGTGCCAGCAGCCAGGGGGCCTCTAGGGGCTACGAGCAGTACTTC,15,TRBJ2-7,TRBD1,-,TRBV6-5
CASSHLGAGQPQHF,TGTGCCAGCAGCCATCTGGGGGCAGGTCAGCCCCAGCATTTT,14,TRBJ1-5,-,-,TRBV3-1/TRBV3-2
CASSNRDRGGNQPQHF,TGTGCCAGTAGTAACCGGGACAGGGGGGGCAATCAGCCCCAGCATTTT,16,TRBJ1-5,TRBD1,once,TRBV19
CASSLVGTGGEQFF,TGTGCCAGCAGCTTAGTGGGGACAGGAGGTGAGCAGTTCTTC,14,TRBJ2-1,TRBD1,-,TRBV7-9
CASSLDSGSGTGELFF,TGCGCCAGCAGCTTGGATAGCGGGAGTGGGACCGGGGAGCTGTTTTTT,16,TRBJ2-2,TRBD2,-,TRBV5-1
CASSPPDRGDYGGYTF,TGTGCCAGCTCACCCCCCGACAGGGGGGACTATGGAGGCTACACCTTC,16,TRBJ1-2,TRBD1,-,TRBV18
CASSPFTGGEIQPQHF,TGTGCCAGCTCACCTTTTACAGGGGGAGAAATTCAGCCCCAGCATTTT,16,TRBJ1-5,TRBD1,-,TRBV18
CASSPTGSNTGELFF,TGTGCCAGCTCACCGACGGGTAGTAACACCGGGGAGCTGTTTTTT,15,TRBJ2-2,-,-,TRBV18
CASSRTSGRWDEQFF,TGTGCCAGCAGCCGGACTAGCGGGAGATGGGATGAGCAGTTCTTC,15,TRBJ2-1,TRBD2,-,TRBV2
CASSRGPGTGEQFF,TGTGCCAGCAGTCGGGGGCCAGGGACAGGTGAGCAGTTCTTC,14,TRBJ2-1,TRBD1,-,TRBV5-5
CATSDLSIYPSEQYF,TGTGCCACCAGTGATTTGTCGATATACCCCAGCGAGCAGTACTTC,15,TRBJ2-7,-,-,TRBV24-1
CASSQRGTDTQYF,TGTGCCAGCAGCCAGCGGGGCACAGATACGCAGTATTTT,13,TRBJ2-3,-,-,TRBV14
CASSRETGGGYGYTF,TGTGCCAGCAGCAGGGAAACAGGGGGCGGCTATGGCTACACCTTC,15,TRBJ1-2,TRBD1,-,TRBV2
CASSQVASGSLNTGELFF,TGTGCCAGCAGCCAGGTAGCTAGCGGGAGCCTAAACACCGGGGAGCTGTTTTTT,18,TRBJ2-2,TRBD2,many,TRBV4-2
CAWSRDYNYEQYF,TGTGCCTGGAGTCGGGACTACAACTACGAGCAGTACTTC,13,TRBJ2-7,TRBD2,few,TRBV30
CSVEDFEQGRTSLRVQQYF,TGCAGCGTTGAAGATTTTGAACAGGGACGTACTTCTCTACGCGTGCAGCAGTACTTC,19,TRBJ2-7,-,-,TRBV29-1
CASSQWTGSSYEQYF,TGTGCCAGCAGCCAATGGACGGGAAGCTCCTACGAGCAGTACTTC,15,TRBJ2-7,-,-,TRBV11-1
CATSRVPEEKLFF,TGTGCCACCAGCAGAGTCCCAGAAGAAAAACTGTTTTTT,13,TRBJ1-4,-,once,TRBV15
CASSSRTFSSTDTQYF,TGTGCCAGCAGCTCTCGGACATTTTCTAGCACAGATACGCAGTATTTT,16,TRBJ2-3,-,-,TRBV9
CASSMVTSGHNEQFF,TGTGCCAGTAGTATGGTTACTAGCGGGCACAATGAGCAGTTCTTC,15,TRBJ2-1,TRBD2,-,TRBV19
CASSQAPGQGYEQYF,TGCGCCAGCAGCCAAGCCCCCGGACAGGGCTACGAGCAGTACTTC,15,TRBJ2-7,TRBD1,few,TRBV4-1
CASHERGSNNEQFF,TGTGCCAGTCACGAGCGGGGATCCAACAATGAGCAGTTCTTC,14,TRBJ2-1,TRBD2,-,TRBV27
CASSSGGQPQHF,TGTGCCAGCAGCTCAGGGGGACAGCCCCAGCATTTT,12,TRBJ1-5,TRBD1,few,TRBV5-5
CASSPPRGGRGETQYF,TGTGCCAGCAGTCCTCCCAGAGGCGGGAGAGGAGAGACCCAGTACTTC,16,TRBJ2-5,TRBD2,-,TRBV28
CASSLVVGRETQYF,TGTGCCAGCAGCTTAGTCGTAGGGAGGGAGACCCAGTACTTC,14,TRBJ2-5,-,once,TRBV7-9
CASSEGTSGGTDTQYF,TGTGCCAGCAGTGAAGGGACTAGCGGAGGCACAGATACGCAGTATTTT,16,TRBJ2-3,TRBD2,-,TRBV6-1